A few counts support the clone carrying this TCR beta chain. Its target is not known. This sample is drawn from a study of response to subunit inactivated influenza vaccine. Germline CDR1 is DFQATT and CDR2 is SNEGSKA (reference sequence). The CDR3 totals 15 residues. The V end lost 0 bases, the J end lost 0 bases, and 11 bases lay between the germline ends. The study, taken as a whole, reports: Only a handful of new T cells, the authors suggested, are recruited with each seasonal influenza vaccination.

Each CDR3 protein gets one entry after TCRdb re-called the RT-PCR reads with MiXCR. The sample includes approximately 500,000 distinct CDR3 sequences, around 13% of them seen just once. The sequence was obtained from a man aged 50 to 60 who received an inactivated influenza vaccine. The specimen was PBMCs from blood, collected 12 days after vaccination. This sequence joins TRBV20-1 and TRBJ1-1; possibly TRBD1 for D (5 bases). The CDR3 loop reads CSARDGGAVNTEAFF. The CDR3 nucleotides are TGCAGTGCTAGAGATGGAGGGGCCGTGAACACTGAAGCTTTCTTT.